The entry below describes one T cell receptor beta chain. Its matching antigen is unknown. The data derive from a study of T cell responses to AZD1222 COVID-19 vaccine. General study results and limits: Only after the peak T cell response were repertoires sampled. The study found Spike-specific TCR breadth and depth rose after two AZD1222 doses. Among vaccine-associated CD4 TCRs, coverage spanned spike, with dominance at 160-218 and 743-854. Females made up more of the donors, who were largely white British, and clonal diversity may have come out too low.

The repertoire was sequenced with immunoSEQ multiplex PCR; TCRdb's copy has only in-frame clones and lacks some. The table shows 110,000 or so clones, with around 88% occurring only once. Germline V gives CDR1 SEHNR, CDR2 FQNEAQ (reference sequence). The V and J ends lost 4 bases and 5 bases respectively, with 5 bases between them. The CDR3 has 12 amino acids. The sequence was obtained from an adult who received the AZD1222 COVID-19 vaccine. This chain uses TRBV7-9 with TRBJ2-2; possibly TRBD1 or TRBD2 for D (5 bases each). The input for sequencing was peripheral blood, taken 28 days after the second AZD1222 dose. CDR3 bases: TGTGCCAGCAGCTGGGGGACCGGGGAGCTGTTTTTT. Protein product: CASSWGTGELFF.